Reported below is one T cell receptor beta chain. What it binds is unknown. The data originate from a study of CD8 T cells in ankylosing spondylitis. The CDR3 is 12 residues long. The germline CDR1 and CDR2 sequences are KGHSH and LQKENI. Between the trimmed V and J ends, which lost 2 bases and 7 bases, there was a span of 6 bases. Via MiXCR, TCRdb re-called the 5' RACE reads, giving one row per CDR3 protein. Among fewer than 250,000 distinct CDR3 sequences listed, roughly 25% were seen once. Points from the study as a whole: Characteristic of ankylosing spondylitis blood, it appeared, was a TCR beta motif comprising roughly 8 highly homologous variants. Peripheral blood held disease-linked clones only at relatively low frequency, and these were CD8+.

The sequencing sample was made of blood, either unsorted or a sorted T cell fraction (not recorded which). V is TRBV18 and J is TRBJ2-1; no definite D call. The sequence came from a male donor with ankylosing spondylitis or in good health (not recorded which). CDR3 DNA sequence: TGTGCCAGCTCACCAGCCGGGAATGAGCAGTTCTTC. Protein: CASSPAGNEQFF.